Shown below are 19 T cell receptor beta chains from a single sample sequenced in a study of blood T cell repertoires in COVID-19. The data were produced by immunoSEQ multiplex PCR, yet TCRdb's version contains in-frame clones alone and is incomplete. The sample records tens of thousands of clones, about nine tenths being singletons. Sequenced: peripheral blood. These TCRs come from a human donor with active COVID-19. The donor label of this sample is uncertain.

A remark on this clone: Different DNA sequences within this sample yield the same CDR3. The gene calls are TRBV4-3 and TRBJ2-7; 10 bases are a match to TRBD2. CDR3 size: 16 residues. V lost 5 bases and J lost 1; bases outside the gene matches: 8. Germline assignment: CDR1 LGHNA and CDR2 YSLEER. The CDR3 region is CASSNKNSGGSYEQYF. The CDR3 DNA sequence: TGCGCCAGCAGCAACAAGAATAGCGGGGGGTCCTACGAGCAGTACTTC.

The chain carries TRBV27 and TRBJ2-3; D remains unclear. Germline loops: CDR1 MNHEY, CDR2 SMNVEV (reference sequence). V was shortened by 5 bases and J by 2 bases, with 11 bases between the two germline ends. This CDR3 is built from 14 residues. The DNA for the CDR3 is TGTGCCAGCAGTCTCCGGGTCACCACAGATACGCAGTATTTT. Encoded protein: CASSLRVTTDTQYF.

The rearrangement joins TRBV5-4 to TRBJ1-5; TRBD1 matches at 8 bases. The CDR3 has 14 amino acids. V gave up 4 bases and J gave up 5 bases; unmatched junction bases: 5. Looked up from germline, CDR1 is SGHNT and CDR2 is YYREEE (reference sequence). The chain's CDR3 is CASSLQGEHQPQHF. For the CDR3, the DNA is TGTGCCAGCAGCCTACAGGGGGAACATCAGCCCCAGCATTTT.

The CDR3 protein is CASTKGRIGSTEAFF. The CDR3, as DNA: TGTGCCAGCACCAAAGGGAGGATTGGAAGCACTGAAGCTTTCTTT. The chain uses TRBV6-5 and TRBJ1-1; no definite D call. The CDR3 has 15 amino acids. CDR1 and CDR2 from the germline V gene are MNHEY and SVGAGI. The V end lost 7 bases, the J end lost 4 bases, and 19 bases lay between the germline ends.

The chain is built from TRBV7-9 and TRBJ1-1; D unclear. Per the germline V gene, CDR1 is SEHNR and CDR2 is FQNEAQ (reference sequence). Trimming pared 5 bases from V and 0 bases from J, leaving 7 bases between. The CDR3 consists of 13 residues. The CDR3 loop is CASSASMNTEAFF. The CDR3 DNA sequence: TGTGCCAGCAGCGCTAGTATGAACACTGAAGCTTTCTTT.

This clone was counted only a few times. This chain connects TRBV3-1 (or the pseudogene TRBV3-2) to TRBJ1-5, with D unclear. Per the germline V gene, CDR1 is LGHDT and CDR2 is YNNKEL (reference sequence). With 0 bases removed from V and 0 bases from J, the gap between germline ends came to 12 bases. The CDR3 has 17 residues. CDR3: CASSQERSGSSNQPQHF. The CDR3 region has the DNA TGTGCCAGCAGCCAAGAACGTTCCGGGAGTAGCAATCAGCCCCAGCATTTT.

The V call is TRBV7-8, the J call TRBJ2-3; D call uncertain. The CDR3 loop spans 15 amino acids. Germline assignment: CDR1 SGHVS and CDR2 FQNEAQ. The V gene lost 0 bases and the J gene lost 5 bases, with 12 bases spanning the gap. The CDR3 DNA reads TGTGCCAGCAGCTTAGCGTTGTTACCCGGAGATACGCAGTATTTT. Amino acids: CASSLALLPGDTQYF.

The chain has TRBV27 and TRBJ2-1; TRBD2 matches at 7 bases. This CDR3 is built from 14 residues. V trimming: 4 bases; J trimming: 7 bases; junction bases outside the gene matches: 7. Germline-derived CDR1 and CDR2 are MNHEY and SMNVEV (reference sequence). In nucleotides, the CDR3 is TGTGCCAGCAGTTCTGCGGGAGTGGGTAATGAGCAGTTCTTC. It codes for CASSSAGVGNEQFF.

The rearrangement joins TRBV2 to TRBJ2-7; 9 bases map to TRBD2. The CDR3 runs 18 residues. V shed 4 bases, J shed 3 bases, and the junction held 16 bases outside the gene matches. Germline assignment: CDR1 SNHLY and CDR2 FYNNEI. For the CDR3, the DNA is TGTGCCAGCAGTGGCCGGGGGGGTAGTAGCGGGAGAGGCTACGAGCAGTACTTC. Translation: CASSGRGGSSGRGYEQYF.

This clone appeared a single time. The rearrangement joins TRBV9 to TRBJ2-2, with D possibly TRBD1 on 5 matching bases. Germline assignment: CDR1 SGDLS and CDR2 YYNGEE. There are 16 residues in the CDR3. Trimming cost V 3 bases and J 2 bases, with 14 bases left between them. This CDR3 reads CASSALGRENTGELFF. The DNA for the CDR3 is TGTGCCAGCAGCGCCTTGGGCAGGGAAAACACCGGGGAGCTGTTTTTT.

The V and J genes are TRBV6-5 and TRBJ2-7; 7 bases agree with TRBD1. Per germline, CDR1 MNHEY and CDR2 SVGAGI. Germline trimming cut 6 bases from V and 3 bases from J; bases unmatched to any gene: 8. This CDR3 contains 14 residues. The CDR3 spells CASSRDSRLYEQYF. CDR3 sequence (DNA): TGTGCCAGCAGCCGGGACAGTCGACTCTACGAGCAGTACTTC.

The V and J genes are TRBV11-2 and TRBJ2-7; D gene unclear. V lost 0 bases and J 1 base, leaving 7 bases between the germline ends. The CDR3 has 14 residues. CDR1 and CDR2 (germline): SGHAT, FQNNGV. The CDR3 reads CASSLEVRSYEQYF. The DNA of the CDR3 is TGTGCCAGCAGCTTAGAAGTCAGATCCTACGAGCAGTACTTC.

V is TRBV7-8 and J is TRBJ1-5; 9 bases line up with TRBD1. The CDR3 totals 18 residues. V trimming: 5 bases; J trimming: 2 bases; junction bases outside the gene matches: 13. CDR1 SGHVS and CDR2 FQNEAQ come from the germline V gene. The CDR3 reads CASSPLGGTGMGNQPQHF. CDR3 DNA: TGTGCCAGCAGCCCCTTAGGGGGGACAGGGATGGGCAATCAGCCCCAGCATTTT. The full variable domain, with the rest looked up from reference TRBV7-8 and TRBJ1-5, is GAGVSQSPRYKVAKRGQDVALRCDPISGHVSLFWYQQALGQGPEFLTYFQNEAQLDKSGLPSDRFFAERPEGSVSTLKIQRTQQEDSAVYLCASSPLGGTGMGNQPQHFGDGTRLSIL.

The chain combines TRBV5-6 with TRBJ2-5, with TRBD1 matching 10 bases. Germline loops: CDR1 SGHDT, CDR2 YYEEEE. Trimming cost V 2 bases and J 3 bases; bases outside gene matches: 4. The CDR3 sequence is 15 residues long. The CDR3 nucleotides are TGTGCCAGCAGCTTCGGACAGGGGGTAAAAGAGACCCAGTACTTC. Its translation is CASSFGQGVKETQYF. The complete variable domain, with remaining parts taken from reference TRBV5-6 and TRBJ2-5, reads DAGVTQSPTHLIKTRGQQVTLRCSPKSGHDTVSWYQQALGQGPQFIFQYYEEEERQRGNFPDRFSGHQFPNYSSELNVNALLLGDSALYLCASSFGQGVKETQYFGPGTRLLVL.

The V gene is TRBV25-1, the J gene TRBJ2-5, with a tentative D call TRBD1 (6 bases). Germline V gene sequence: CDR1 MGHDK, CDR2 SYGVNS. The V gene lost 5 bases and the J gene lost 7 bases, with 14 bases spanning the gap. CDR3 size: 13 residues. CDR3 DNA: TGTGCCAGCAGTTCCGGGACCAGGGGGACCCAGTACTTC. It specifies CASSSGTRGTQYF.

The V call is TRBV7-2, the J call TRBJ1-2; tentative D call: TRBD1 (5 bases). This CDR3 spans 19 amino acids. Trimming shortened V by 5 bases and J by 3 bases, and 28 bases separated the two germline ends. Germline assignment: CDR1 SGHTA and CDR2 FQGNSA. The CDR3 reads CASSPRKGARNPLHYGYTF. DNA of the CDR3: TGTGCCAGCAGCCCCCGTAAAGGGGCGCGGAATCCCCTCCACTATGGCTACACCTTC.

The rearrangement joins TRBV7-2 to TRBJ1-2, with D perhaps TRBD1 (5 bases). The V and J ends lost 2 bases and 8 bases respectively, with 15 bases between them. The CDR3 is 14 amino acids. In germline, CDR1 is SGHTA, CDR2 FQGNSA. This chain's CDR3 is CASSLSQGAWGYTF. The CDR3 DNA reads as TGTGCCAGCAGCTTAAGTCAGGGCGCCTGGGGCTACACCTTC.

The rearrangement links TRBV28 to TRBJ1-2; possibly TRBD1 for D (6 bases). V was shortened by 4 bases and J by 6 bases, with 12 bases between the two germline ends. Germline CDR1 and CDR2: MDHEN and SYDVKM. The length of the CDR3 is 13 residues. This CDR3 reads CASSSARGHGYTF. The CDR3 bases are TGTGCCAGCAGTTCCGCCAGGGGCCATGGCTACACCTTC.

The gene calls are TRBV29-1 and TRBJ2-5, with D unresolved. The CDR3 is made up of 10 amino acids. The germline CDR1 and CDR2 sequences are SQVTM and ANQGSEA. The V gene lost 7 bases and the J gene lost 2 bases, with 5 bases spanning the gap. The CDR3 DNA follows: TGCAGCGCCGGGCAAGAGACCCAGTACTTC. Its translation: CSAGQETQYF.